This entry concerns a single T cell receptor (beta chain). This clonotype has more than one count but fewer than ten. Its antigen is not yet known. The input lacks base qualities; no much larger clone sits a single base away. The CDR3 goes from the cysteine to the phenylalanine over 16 residues. Only the CDR3 DNA stays, 48 bases, in frame from base 1. The germline V gene (reference sequence) yields LGHDT for CDR1 and YNNKEL for CDR2. Trimming costs V 3 bases and J 4 bases, and their ends lie 15 bases apart. For repertoire sequencing, the TCR beta CDR3 regions were amplified from RNA transcripts. The first round of RT-PCR was done with HTBI primers and the Qiagen OneStep RT-PCR kit, and was followed by a second round of multiplex PCR, then size selection and purification. Sequencing of the libraries was carried out on an Illumina HiSeq2000 in paired-end mode with 100 bp reads. Under the source paper's analysis protocol: SOAPnuke was used for read processing, and reads with adapters, uncalled bases, a mean Phred below 15, or no exact constant-primer or identifier match were discarded. COPE v1.2.5 was used to merge high-quality paired reads. Each unique nucleotide sequence was defined as a clonotype, and clonotypes were aligned to IMGT TRB V, D and J references with MiTCR v1.1. Only V-J combinations with frequency above 0.0001 were analysed, covering 99% to 99.2% of repertoires. For each V-J combination, a TCR clonal expansion and chaos score was defined as F50 clonal expansion divided by the chaos observed in the TCRdist matrix. Welch's t-statistics and random forest were used to reduce features to 13 V-J combinations, which were fed into a naive Bayes classifier. The similarity between thyroid and blood repertoires was quantified using the Morisita-Horn index. Clones were called with MiXCR by TCRdb after fastp trimmed the public reads at Q25, and only in-frame beta chains were retained. Identical CDR3 proteins give one entry, which carries the most common genes and DNA. The V and J calls and clone size are TCRdb's, not the authors'. Here the sample has 1 million to 1.3 million distinct CDR3 sequences; 35% to 45% occur a single time. 11% of the sample lies in the top ten.

The sample belongs to a study of Graves' ophthalmopathy and Graves' hyperthyroidism (dated by TCRdb to 2016 to 2019). For the wider study: Stable hyperthyroidism was defined as no progression to ophthalmopathy within 18 months of follow-up. To explore V-J signatures distinguishing ophthalmopathy from hyperthyroidism, a discovery set of 100 patients (roughly 42 ophthalmopathy, 55 to 60 stable hyperthyroidism) was enrolled. In total, 135 blood samples were TCR-sequenced: 43 ophthalmopathy, roughly 80 hyperthyroidism and about 17 hyperthyroidism-to-ophthalmopathy patients. Once sampling was done, hyperthyroidism patients were given methimazole at a starting dose of 30 mg daily, while ophthalmopathy patients were given high-dose intravenous methylprednisolone. To tell Graves' ophthalmopathy apart from Graves' hyperthyroidism, and to predict which patients would progress to ophthalmopathy, the study relied on TCR beta repertoire signatures. In five or six hyperthyroidism patients, the T-cell repertoire of thyroid tissue was compared with the T-cell repertoire of blood. The independent validation cohort included about 20 hyperthyroidism patients plus 17 patients who later progressed from hyperthyroidism to ophthalmopathy.

The paper as a whole reports these results and caveats: Sample size was not predetermined statistically, and investigators were not blinded to group allocation. In validation, the model predicted ophthalmopathy progression with 55% to 71% sensitivity and approximately 72% specificity; 12 predicted patients were CT-confirmed with GO in a median of about 7.1 months. Most of the expanded thyroid clonotypes with a frequency above 0.001 were also detected in blood, and it was suggested that the thyroid immune response may be reflected by blood repertoires. The 13-signature model separated ophthalmopathy from stable hyperthyroidism with 85% to 90% sensitivity and about 81% specificity in cross-validation, and 80%/75% in the test set.

The hyperthyroidism patients were 18 to 65 years old and newly diagnosed, with a disease duration of less than 2 months. Anyone with other autoimmune diseases, uncontrolled infections, pregnancy or lactation was excluded from the study. Clinical symptoms, serum thyroxine, TRAb, thyroid ultrasound and orbital computed tomography formed the basis of the diagnosis. Total RNA was extracted using Trizol reagent, and RNA quality was checked on an Agilent 2100 Bioanalyzer. Specimen: peripheral blood or thyroid tissue (not recorded which). The V gene is TRBV3-1 and the J gene is TRBJ2-2; TRBD2 is a possible D gene, resting on 7 matching bases. This TCR was sampled from an adult man with Graves' hyperthyroidism. The DNA is as follows: TGTGCCAGCAGCCACCCCCCGGGGGGCCCCACCGGGGAGCTGTTTTTT. Its product reads: CASSHPPGGPTGELFF.